The 9 T cell receptor beta chains in this list originate from one sample, sequenced in a study of T cell responses to AZD1222 COVID-19 vaccine (dated by TCRdb to the early 2020s). Receptor libraries were prepared by the immunoSEQ multiplex PCR assay. Entries here come from immuneACCESS through TCRdb and include only in-frame sequences with V and J called. Some clones fail to appear in such tables; in the studies checked, an unresolved V gene covers under half of the shortfall, and the cause of the remainder is unknown. For this sample there are around 100,000 clones; about nine tenths appear just once. The top ten clonotypes cover under 50% of the sample. The label giving this sample's time point can be read as: baseline before first vaccination. The sequenced sample was peripheral blood, obtained on day 0 of AZD1222 vaccination. These receptors were collected from an adult in good health.

The V call is TRBV6-5, the J call TRBJ1-1; TRBD1 agrees at 10 bases. J was trimmed by 5 bases and V by 6 bases; bases with no gene match: 6. Germline V lookup: CDR1 MNHEY, CDR2 SVGAGI. CDR3 length: 14 amino acids. The chain's CDR3 is CASRSGQGETEAFF. The DNA of the CDR3 is TGTGCCAGCAGATCCGGACAGGGGGAAACTGAAGCTTTCTTT.

In nucleotides, the CDR3 is TGTGCCTGGAGTGAACAGGGGCCGCCTTTGAGATCACCCCTCCACTTT. Translating gives CAWSEQGPPLRSPLHF. This chain links TRBV30 with TRBJ1-6, with 7 bases lining up with TRBD1. Looked up from germline, CDR1 is GTSNPN and CDR2 is SVGIG (reference sequence). The CDR3 covers 16 residues. J gave up 10 bases and V 1 base, and 13 bases lay outside the gene matches.

The chain is built from TRBV28 and TRBJ2-2, with 9 bases fitting TRBD2. Germline CDR1 MDHEN, CDR2 SYDVKM. After removal of 3 bases from V and 3 bases from J, the junction contained 5 bases not matched to a gene. This CDR3 has 16 residues. As DNA, the CDR3 is TGTGCCAGCAGTTTTCAGACTAGCGGCTACACCGGGGAGCTGTTTTTT. It specifies CASSFQTSGYTGELFF.

The V and J genes are TRBV10-3 and TRBJ2-3; the D gene is possibly TRBD1 (5 bases). This CDR3 is built from 15 residues. The germline CDR1 and CDR2 sequences are ENHRY and SYGVKD. V was pared by 7 bases and J by 2 bases, with 16 bases between. The CDR3 nucleotides are TGTGCCATCACCGCCGACGGTGGGGCCACAGATACGCAGTATTTT. Translation: CAITADGGATDTQYF.

The rearrangement uses TRBV6-5 and TRBJ2-7, with 8 bases matching TRBD1. The germline gives CDR1 MNHEY, CDR2 SVGAGI. The ends lost 6 bases at V and 3 bases at J; junction bases unmatched: 7. The CDR3 extends over 14 amino acids. The CDR3 here is CASRKDRVNYEQYF. In DNA form, the CDR3 reads TGTGCCAGCAGAAAGGACAGGGTAAACTACGAGCAGTACTTC.

The chain recombines TRBV7-2 with TRBJ2-1, with 7 bases identical to TRBD2. The CDR3 is made up of 15 amino acids. CDR1 and CDR2 from the germline V gene are SGHTA and FQGNSA. Unmatched junction bases numbered 10, after V lost 2 bases and J lost 9 bases. CDR3 in amino acids: CASSLRRETPVEQFF. CDR3 sequence (DNA): TGTGCCAGCAGCTTAAGGCGGGAGACACCGGTTGAGCAGTTCTTC.

The sample holds a few counts of this clone. The rearrangement links TRBV5-1 to TRBJ2-7, with 7 bases aligning to TRBD1. J was trimmed by 7 bases and V by 0 bases; bases with no gene match: 4. Germline CDR1 and CDR2: SGHRS and YFSETQ. The CDR3 covers 13 residues. CDR3 region: CASSLVGGREQYF. CDR3 in DNA: TGCGCCAGCAGCTTGGTAGGGGGCCGAGAGCAGTACTTC.

The CDR3 region has the DNA TGCGCCAGCAGCGGGGGGACCGGTCGTTATGGCTACACCTTC. This codes for CASSGGTGRYGYTF. The rearrangement links TRBV5-1 to TRBJ1-2; the D gene is possibly TRBD1 (5 bases). The V end lost 4 bases, the J end lost 5 bases, and 15 bases lay between the germline ends. Germline V lookup: CDR1 SGHRS, CDR2 YFSETQ. This CDR3 has 14 amino acids.

This sequence joins TRBV7-2 and TRBJ1-5; tentatively, D is TRBD1 (5 bases). The CDR3 contains 15 residues. V lost 1 base and J lost 5, with 12 bases in between. The germline CDR1 and CDR2 sequences are SGHTA and FQGNSA. CDR3 coding DNA: TGTGCCAGCAGCTTAGAGTTAGCGGGGGATCAGCCCCAGCATTTT. This translates into CASSLELAGDQPQHF.